Included here is one T cell receptor (beta chain) sequence, with context. What it recognizes is unknown. Unique molecular identifiers were incorporated into the prepared TCRbeta library. TCRdb called the PCR reads again in MiXCR, with one record for every CDR3 protein. The table includes 250,000 to 300,000 distinct CDR3 sequences, more than 9% detected once. The sample originates from a study of T-cell reconstitution after alpha-beta-depleted transplantation in children. Whole-study results and caveats: Approximately two months post-transplant, alpha-beta T cells reportedly originated from several hundred expanded graft clones.

CDR3 length: 12 residues. Trimming cost V 3 bases and J 8 bases, with 7 bases left between them. Germline V gene lookup returns CDR1 KGHSH and CDR2 LQKENI. The chain links TRBV18 to TRBJ1-4, with unresolved D. The TCR comes from a male patient between 2 and 15 years old who had a stem cell transplant for chronic granulomatous disease, so the T cells may come from the graft donor. The specimen comprised peripheral blood, sampled 180 days after TCRalphabeta/CD19-depleted stem cell transplant. CDR3 bases: TGTGCCAGCTCACCCCTCCGGGAAAAACTGTTTTTT. It yields the protein CASSPLREKLFF.